The present T cell receptor (beta chain) was sequenced within a study of shared clonotypes between healthy human individuals. Study overall: The cohort had a couple of women and three men, ages 18 to 49. Study-wide points: The sole specimen, blood, was sampled, and tissue repertoires likely differ. Sequencing depth was a factor that was expected to affect clonotype sharing among donors.

To note about this clone: The antigen is unknown.

Trimming took off 4 bases at V and 8 bases at J, with 14 bases between the two ends. Germline V gene data show CDR1 as MDHEN and CDR2 as SYDVKM. The CDR3 length is 13 residues. The deep-level immunoSEQ assay was used. Using immunoSEQ multiplex PCR, the repertoire was profiled, and TCRdb retains in-frame clones only, with some absent. The repertoire holds 2 million to 3 million clones, with 93% as singletons. The clonotype originates from a man between 18 and 29 years old in good health. Some clones in this sample may be carry-over from other donors' samples. Sequencing was performed on naive CD4+ T cells from PBMCs. Subset defined: CD45RA+ positively selected. V and J are TRBV28 and TRBJ1-2, with TRBD1 as a possible D gene (5 bases). CDR3 in amino acids: CASSWRQGQGYTF. CDR3 DNA: TGTGCCAGCAGTTGGAGGCAGGGTCAGGGCTACACCTTC.